The text below deals with one T cell receptor (beta chain). TCRdb redid the calling of the RT-PCR reads with MiXCR, one entry per CDR3 protein. The table records about 700,000 distinct CDR3 sequences, 11% to 15% of them present only once. The sample was memory CD4+ T cells from blood. The sequence was obtained from a female donor in good health, serving as a healthy control.

The CDR3: CASTSGTGGGTEAFF. The CDR3 DNA is TGTGCCAGCACTTCGGGAACAGGGGGCGGCACTGAAGCTTTCTTT. V usage is TRBV27 and J usage is TRBJ1-1, with 9 bases that match TRBD1. From germline, CDR1 is MNHEY and CDR2 SMNVEV (reference sequence). The CDR3 covers 15 residues. V lost 7 bases and J lost 4; bases outside the gene matches: 10.